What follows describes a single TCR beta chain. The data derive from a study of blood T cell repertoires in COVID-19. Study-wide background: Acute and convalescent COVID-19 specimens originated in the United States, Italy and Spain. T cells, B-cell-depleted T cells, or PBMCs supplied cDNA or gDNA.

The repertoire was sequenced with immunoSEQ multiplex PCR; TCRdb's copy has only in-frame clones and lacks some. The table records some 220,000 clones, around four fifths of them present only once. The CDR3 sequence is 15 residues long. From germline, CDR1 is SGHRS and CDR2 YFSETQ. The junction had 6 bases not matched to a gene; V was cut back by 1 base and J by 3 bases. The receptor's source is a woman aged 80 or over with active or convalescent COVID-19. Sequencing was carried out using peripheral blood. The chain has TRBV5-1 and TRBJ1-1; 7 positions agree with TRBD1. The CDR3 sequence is CASSLSQGLDTEAFF. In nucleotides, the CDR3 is TGCGCCAGCAGCTTGTCACAGGGGTTGGACACTGAAGCTTTCTTT.